The 3 T cell receptor beta chains reported below all come from one sample, sequenced in a study of cytomegalovirus exposure and HLA in healthy donors. PCR used 60 Vbeta primers and 13 Jbeta primers. Sequencing used immunoSEQ multiplex PCR; TCRdb keeps in-frame clones, though not all of them. The data contain under 200,000 clones, 86% of them singletons. The sequencing input was PBMCs. These receptors were collected from a young woman in good health and CMV-seronegative.

The chain employs TRBV30 and TRBJ1-1; TRBD1 agrees at 11 bases. V gave up 0 bases and J gave up 1 base; unmatched junction bases: 7. This CDR3 is 17 amino acids long. CDR1 GTSNPN and CDR2 SVGIG come from the germline V gene (reference sequence). CDR3 region: CAWSVGDRGWGNTEAFF. In DNA, the CDR3 is TGTGCCTGGAGTGTAGGGGACAGGGGGTGGGGGAACACTGAAGCTTTCTTT.

This clone came up once. The chain has TRBV5-1 and TRBJ2-1, with D tentatively TRBD2 (7 bases). This CDR3 has 15 amino acids. V lost 1 base to trimming and J lost 8 bases, with 16 bases between them. CDR1 and CDR2 (germline): SGHRS, YFSETQ. Written as DNA, the CDR3 is TGCGCCAGCAGCTTGCGGGGGGCGAGTTTGGATGAGCAGTTCTTC. Translated: CASSLRGASLDEQFF.

The V gene is TRBV6-5, the J gene TRBJ1-4, with TRBD1 matching 8 bases. The CDR3 totals 14 residues. Germline CDR1 reads MNHEY; CDR2 reads SVGAGI. V lost 2 bases to trimming and J lost 8 bases; unmatched junction nucleotides: 4. The CDR3 region is CASSYGQGREKLFF. The CDR3 region has the DNA TGTGCCAGCAGTTACGGACAGGGCCGAGAAAAACTGTTTTTT.